This T cell receptor (beta chain) was identified in a study of graft-versus-host responses after intestinal transplantation. Study-wide background: Anti-thymocyte globulin induction was given to all recipients, followed by tacrolimus and steroids for three to four years.

Method: immunoSEQ multiplex PCR; TCRdb's copy keeps in-frame clones and lacks some. There are 89,000 or so clones in the sample; around 83% occur only once, and around 0.86% lies in the top ten. Worth noting for this clone: The antigen remains undetermined.

Germline values: CDR1 MNHEY, CDR2 SMNVEV (reference sequence). The CDR3 extends over 13 amino acids. V was cut by 5 bases and J by 4 bases, with 12 bases left in between. The genes are TRBV27 and TRBJ2-7, with a possible D match to TRBD1 (5 bases). The material was unstimulated CD4+ T cells sorted from spleen or lymph node cells, obtained before intestinal transplant. The origin of this receptor is a human donor who received an intestinal transplant. CDR3: CASSPLGQYEQYF. Here the CDR3 DNA reads TGTGCCAGCAGTCCCCTGGGGCAGTACGAGCAGTACTTC.